This T cell receptor (beta chain) stems from a study of human CD8 memory T cell subsets. Overall study findings and caveats: Between stem-like memory and precursor exhausted T cell repertoires, overlap was minimal.

UMI-labeled 5' RACE generated the TCR beta libraries. Reprocessing the 5' RACE reads, TCRdb reports a single entry for every CDR3 protein and omits DNA. The sample's table shows thousands of distinct CDR3 sequences. This clonotype is classed as medium-sized (0.01 to 0.1%) by frequency. Its matching antigen is unknown. Germline lookup yields CDR1 DFQATT and CDR2 SNEGSKA (reference sequence). The CDR3 runs 14 residues. The chain uses TRBV20-1 and TRBJ2-3; as DNA is missing, the TRBD1 call by TCRdb cannot be tested. The receptor's source is a human donor in good health. The material sequenced was CD8+ T cells from PBMCs. CDR3 region: CSARGAGGTDTQYF.